This is a list of T cell receptor beta chains from one sample in a study of OX40 agonist ivuxolimab in advanced cancers. Measured with immunoSEQ multiplex PCR; TCRdb has only the in-frame clones, and not every one. The table shows 50,000 to 60,000 clones, with roughly nine tenths occurring only once. The sample here was CD4+ or CD8+ T cells sorted from blood, taken in a trial of the OX40 agonist ivuxolimab. Source of these receptors: an adult with an advanced solid tumor such as melanoma, head and neck, liver or kidney cancer. CDR3s include the opening cysteine and the closing phenylalanine or tryptophan. The D gene is left open where the match is weak. Only some rows state a clone size, as once, few, many or a class for expanded clones.

cdr3_aa cdr3_nt j_call v_call clone_size d_call
CASTSSGTGLANYGYTF TGTGCCAGCACCAGCTCCGGGACAGGGTTAGCTAACTATGGCTACACCTTC TRBJ1-2 TRBV19 NA TRBD1
CASSPIQELYNEQFF TGTGCCAGCTCACCAATACAGGAGCTGTACAATGAGCAGTTCTTC TRBJ2-1 TRBV18 NA NA
CASSLPQGVHEQYF TGCGCCAGCAGCTTGCCCCAGGGAGTCCACGAGCAGTACTTC TRBJ2-7 TRBV5-1 once NA
CASSIIADSYNEQFF TGTGCCAGTAGTATAATAGCGGATTCCTACAATGAGCAGTTCTTC TRBJ2-1 TRBV19 NA NA
CASSYSPDSIYGYTF TGTGCCAGCAGTTACTCGCCGGACAGCATCTATGGCTACACCTTC TRBJ1-2 TRBV6-5 NA NA
CASSSGAPQVGEQYF TGTGCCAGCAGCTCCGGGGCCCCTCAGGTCGGCGAGCAGTACTTC TRBJ2-7 TRBV5-4 once NA
CASSIGGVSTNEKLFF TGTGCCAGTAGTATTGGCGGGGTCTCAACTAATGAAAAACTGTTTTTT TRBJ1-4 TRBV19 NA NA
CATSRGMGGTDTQYF TGTGCCACCAGCAGGGGCATGGGGGGCACAGATACGCAGTATTTT TRBJ2-3 TRBV15 NA NA
CASSQADRGSVGEQFF TGCGCCAGCAGCCAGGCGGACAGGGGATCCGTGGGTGAGCAGTTCTTC TRBJ2-1 TRBV4-1 NA TRBD1
CASSVASSYNSPLHF TGTGCCAGCAGCGTAGCCAGCTCCTATAATTCACCCCTCCACTTT TRBJ1-6 TRBV9 NA NA
CSARDLDRQYF TGCAGTGCTAGAGACTTAGACAGGCAGTATTTT TRBJ2-3 TRBV20-1 NA NA
CAISESGQTLGKLFF TGTGCCATCAGTGAGTCGGGCCAGACCCTGGGAAAACTGTTTTTT TRBJ1-4 TRBV10-3 NA NA
CASRRDNQPQHF TGTGCCAGCAGAAGAGACAATCAGCCCCAGCATTTT TRBJ1-5 TRBV28 few NA
CASSLATGTGYGQYF TGTGCCAGCAGCTTGGCCACAGGGACAGGGTATGGGCAGTACTTC TRBJ2-7 TRBV5-6 once TRBD1
CASSPVLLAGDEKLFF TGTGCCAGCAGTCCTGTCCTCCTGGCAGGGGATGAAAAACTGTTTTTT TRBJ1-4 TRBV28 NA NA
CASSTGDGNTIYF TGTGCCAGCAGCACGGGCGACGGAAACACCATATATTTT TRBJ1-3 TRBV7-3 NA NA
CASSPPLLAEPYNEQFF TGTGCCAGCTCACCACCATTACTAGCGGAGCCGTACAATGAGCAGTTCTTC TRBJ2-1 TRBV18 NA TRBD2
CASSDPHVTRQHNEQFF TGTGCCAGCAGTGACCCACACGTCACCAGACAACACAATGAGCAGTTCTTC TRBJ2-1 TRBV6-1 once NA
CASSPDRAGGEQYF TGTGCCAGCAGCCCGGACAGAGCCGGAGGGGAGCAGTACTTC TRBJ2-7 TRBV11-2 once NA
CATSRGWGQESYEQYF TGTGCCACCAGCAGAGGGTGGGGACAGGAGTCCTACGAGCAGTACTTC TRBJ2-7 TRBV15 NA TRBD1
CASSFGSGTGVGYTF TGCGCCAGCAGCTTCGGCTCCGGGACAGGGGTTGGCTACACCTTC TRBJ1-2 TRBV5-1 NA TRBD1
CASSLQGAHYGYTF TGTGCCAGCAGCTTACAGGGGGCCCACTATGGCTACACCTTC TRBJ1-2 TRBV7-9 NA TRBD1
CSVYRVRTEAFF TGCAGCGTCTACAGGGTTAGGACTGAAGCTTTCTTT TRBJ1-1 TRBV29-1 few NA
CASSEQGGPTEAFF TGTGCCAGTAGTGAACAGGGGGGCCCCACTGAAGCTTTCTTT TRBJ1-1 TRBV19 NA TRBD1
CASNRGADTQYF TGTGCCAGCAACAGGGGGGCAGATACGCAGTATTTT TRBJ2-3 TRBV11-2 NA TRBD1
CSVDIGVLNTGELFF TGCAGCGTTGATATAGGGGTCCTAAACACCGGGGAGCTGTTTTTT TRBJ2-2 TRBV29-1 few NA
CASSTRLARTDTQYF TGTGCCAGTAGTACTCGACTAGCTCGAACAGATACGCAGTATTTT TRBJ2-3 TRBV19 once TRBD2
CASSGPLGIYEQYF TGTGCCAGTAGCGGACCCCTCGGAATCTACGAGCAGTACTTC TRBJ2-7 TRBV19 NA NA
CASSSQVAGAQETQYF TGCGCCAGCAGCTCTCAAGTAGCGGGGGCCCAAGAGACCCAGTACTTC TRBJ2-5 TRBV5-1 NA TRBD2
CASSLGTSGSGNIQYF TGTGCCAGCAGCTTGGGGACTAGCGGGAGTGGGAACATTCAGTACTTC TRBJ2-4 TRBV4-2 NA TRBD2
CAIQAGPQETQYF TGTGCCATCCAAGCGGGGCCTCAAGAGACCCAGTACTTC TRBJ2-5 TRBV10-3 NA TRBD2
CAISLGQGGQPQHF TGTGCCATCTCTCTGGGACAGGGGGGTCAGCCCCAGCATTTT TRBJ1-5 TRBV10-3 NA TRBD1
CASSYSKASRTQYF TGTGCCAGCAGTTACTCGAAGGCTAGTCGTACGCAGTATTTT TRBJ2-3 TRBV6-5 once NA
CASTPEGRRNTIYF TGTGCCAGTACCCCTGAGGGTAGAAGAAACACCATATATTTT TRBJ1-3 TRBV19 NA NA
CASSEETQYF TGTGCCAGCAGTGAGGAGACCCAGTACTTC TRBJ2-5 TRBV6-1 NA NA
CASSQHLSGGAPLEQYF TGTGCCAGCAGCCAACACCTCAGCGGGGGGGCTCCTCTCGAGCAGTACTTC TRBJ2-7 TRBV4-2 NA TRBD2
CASSDRGVNYGYTF TGTGCCAGCAGTGACCGGGGGGTTAACTATGGCTACACCTTC TRBJ1-2 TRBV6-4 once NA
CASSLGGSGRGHEQFF TGTGCCAGCAGCTTAGGTGGTAGCGGGAGGGGCCATGAGCAGTTCTTC TRBJ2-1 TRBV11-3 NA TRBD2
CASSRASEDTQYF TGTGCCAGCAGTCGAGCTAGTGAAGATACGCAGTATTTT TRBJ2-3 TRBV6-5 few NA
CASSLGDRPSTDTQYF TGTGCCAGCAGCTTAGGGGACAGGCCTAGCACAGATACGCAGTATTTT TRBJ2-3 TRBV7-3 NA TRBD1